This passage covers 14 T cell receptor beta chains from one sample sequenced in a study of shared clonotypes between healthy human individuals. Libraries were prepared by immunoSEQ multiplex PCR; TCRdb keeps only in-frame clonotypes and omits some of them. There are 2.5 million or so clones in the sample; around 94% occur only once, and 0.13% to 0.15% lies in the top ten. Input material: naive CD4+ T cells sorted from blood. Subset meaning: CD45RA+ positively selected. The origin of the receptors is a man in his late teens or twenties in good health.

The J gene is TRBJ1-2, the V gene TRBV30; 8 bases are a match to TRBD1. The CDR3 loop spans 13 amino acids. V gave up 0 bases and J gave up 8 bases; unmatched junction bases: 5. Germline CDR1 GTSNPN, CDR2 SVGIG (reference sequence). The CDR3 is CAWSVLQGVGYTF. As DNA, the CDR3 is TGTGCCTGGAGTGTACTACAGGGGGTCGGCTACACCTTC. Supplemented by reference TRBV30 and TRBJ1-2, the full variable domain reads SQTIHQWPATLVQPVGSPLSLECTVEGTSNPNLYWYRQAAGRGLQLLFYSVGIGQISSEVPQNLSASRPQDRQFILSSKKLLLSDSGFYLCAWSVLQGVGYTFGSGTRLTVV.

This chain connects TRBV5-1 to TRBJ1-6; the D gene is possibly TRBD1 (5 bases). The germline V gene has CDR1 SGHRS and CDR2 YFSETQ. This CDR3 is built from 19 residues. Trimming took 0 bases from V and 0 from J, leaving 16 bases between them. The CDR3 here is CASSLAQRGARSYNSPLHF. Written as DNA, the CDR3 is TGCGCCAGCAGCTTGGCACAACGCGGGGCCCGCTCCTATAATTCACCCCTCCACTTT.

The chain has TRBV10-2 and TRBJ1-5, with D possibly matching TRBD1 (5 bases). This CDR3 spans 15 amino acids. V shed 2 bases and J shed 9 bases, with 17 bases lying between them. Germline loops: CDR1 WSHSY, CDR2 SAAADI. Written as DNA, the CDR3 is TGCGCCAGCAGTGAGATGCGGAGGGCCGGGGGGCCCCAGCATTTT. Its translation is CASSEMRRAGGPQHF.

The gene calls are TRBV19 and TRBJ2-5, with 7 positions matching TRBD2. V lost 3 bases and J lost 3; bases outside the gene matches: 7. Germline values: CDR1 LNHDA, CDR2 SQIVND (reference sequence). The CDR3 has 15 residues. This CDR3 is CASSMGSGGKETQYF. As DNA, the CDR3 is TGTGCCAGTAGTATGGGCTCGGGAGGAAAAGAGACCCAGTACTTC.

V gene TRBV11-3 combines with J gene TRBJ2-1, with a possible D match to TRBD2 (5 bases). CDR1 SGHNT and CDR2 YENEEA come from the germline V gene. V was clipped by 0 bases and J by 6 bases, with 9 bases between them. The CDR3 length is 14 residues. CDR3 nucleotide sequence: TGTGCCAGCAGCTTAGATCTGACTACCAATGAGCAGTTCTTC. Translation gives CASSLDLTTNEQFF.

The V gene is TRBV2, the J gene TRBJ2-1; D gene uncertain. The CDR3 is 12 residues long. Germline CDR1 and CDR2: SNHLY and FYNNEI. The CDR3, as DNA: TGTGCTAACAGTAACAGAAAAAGTGAGCAGTTCTTC. Its protein is CANSNRKSEQFF.

This sequence joins TRBV5-5 and TRBJ1-2; D is unclear. Germline V lookup: CDR1 SGHKS, CDR2 YYEKEE (reference sequence). Trimming shortened V by 4 bases and J by 5 bases, and 9 bases separated the two germline ends. The CDR3 is made up of 12 amino acids. This CDR3 is CASSRWGYGYTF. The CDR3 coding sequence is TGTGCCAGCAGCCGATGGGGTTATGGCTACACCTTC.

The CDR3 protein is CASRMGGIFDSNQPQHF. The CDR3 nucleotides read TGTGCCAGCAGAATGGGAGGGATCTTCGATAGCAATCAGCCCCAGCATTTT. The rearrangement links TRBV28 to TRBJ1-5; D is ambiguous. The CDR3 length is 17 residues. Germline-derived CDR1 and CDR2 are MDHEN and SYDVKM. V dropped 6 bases and J dropped 0 bases, with 18 bases sitting between them.

This clone occurred a few times. The V call is TRBV30, the J call TRBJ1-1; D is perhaps TRBD1 (6 bases). Trimming shortened V by 4 bases and J by 1 base, and 13 bases separated the two germline ends. CDR1 and CDR2 from the germline V gene are GTSNPN and SVGIG (reference sequence). The CDR3 sequence is 14 residues long. In nucleotides, the CDR3 is TGTGCCTGGACACAGGGTTTAGGGAACACTGAAGCTTTCTTT. Amino acid sequence: CAWTQGLGNTEAFF.

The J gene is TRBJ1-5, the V gene TRBV19; perhaps TRBD1 as D (6 bases). Trimming took off 3 bases at V and 4 bases at J, with 22 bases between the two ends. The CDR3 spans 18 residues. CDR1 is LNHDA, CDR2 SQIVND, per germline (reference sequence). Here the CDR3 reads CASSMAGGGNLRNQPQHF. The CDR3 coding sequence is TGTGCCAGTAGTATGGCGGGGGGCGGTAATCTTCGGAATCAGCCCCAGCATTTT.

The chain joins TRBV5-6 to TRBJ1-4; D not resolved. This CDR3 has 14 residues. Germline loops: CDR1 SGHDT, CDR2 YYEEEE. V lost 5 bases and J lost 8, with 16 bases in between. The CDR3 loop is CASSYGLGLEKLFF. Here the CDR3 DNA reads TGTGCCAGCAGTTATGGTTTGGGGTTGGAAAAACTGTTTTTT.

As concerns this clone: The sample holds other DNA sequences that translate to the same CDR3. The CDR3 region is CASSLRQGGNTIYF. CDR3 DNA: TGTGCCAGCAGCTTGCGACAGGGGGGAAACACCATATATTTT. The chain couples TRBV7-2 to TRBJ1-3, with 8 bases that match TRBD1. The germline CDR1 and CDR2 sequences are SGHTA and FQGNSA. The CDR3 consists of 14 residues. V dropped 3 bases and J dropped 4; count of bases not matched to a gene: 2.

V is TRBV28 and J is TRBJ1-3; D ambiguous. The CDR3 has 13 amino acids. Trimming removed 7 bases at V and 4 bases at J, with 11 bases between. The germline V gene encodes CDR1 MDHEN and CDR2 SYDVKM. DNA of the CDR3: TGTGCCAGCAAAGACTCGTCAGGAAACACCATATATTTT. It yields the protein CASKDSSGNTIYF.

The CDR3 region is CASSEERFTGELFF. CDR3 coding DNA: TGTGCCAGCAGTGAAGAGCGGTTCACCGGGGAGCTGTTTTTT. The chain is built from TRBV6-4 and TRBJ2-2; D may be TRBD2 (5 bases). CDR1 and CDR2 (germline): MRHNA, SNTAGT. CDR3 size: 14 residues. Trimming left V 3 bases short and J 4 bases short, with 9 bases between.